This is a list of T cell receptor beta chains from one sample in a study of cytotoxic CD8 clonotypes in ibrutinib-treated CLL. Clones were read by immunoSEQ multiplex PCR, and TCRdb kept only the in-frame ones, dropping some. The table includes about 49,000 clones, approximately 50% detected once. This specimen consisted of PBMCs, obtained after 12 months of ibrutinib treatment. Receptors were obtained from a human donor with chronic lymphocytic leukemia. Both conserved end residues are part of each CDR3.

j_call: TRBJ1-2
v_call: TRBV6-6
cdr3_aa: CASSYPGQENGYTF

j_call: TRBJ1-2
v_call: TRBV5-1
cdr3_aa: CATSPSGRMGGYTF

j_call: TRBJ2-5
v_call: TRBV27
cdr3_aa: CASRPLGEETQYF

j_call: TRBJ1-5
v_call: TRBV10-3
cdr3_aa: CAISDGQGGNQPQHF

j_call: TRBJ2-1
v_call: TRBV29-1
cdr3_aa: CVVGSNSYNEQFF

j_call: TRBJ1-5
v_call: TRBV21-1
cdr3_aa: CANPVFQPQHF

j_call: TRBJ1-2
v_call: TRBV2
cdr3_aa: CASNSGTGGRGYTF

j_call: TRBJ1-6
v_call: TRBV5-4
cdr3_aa: CASSGDRVGNSPLHF

j_call: TRBJ2-1
v_call: TRBV18
cdr3_aa: CASSPAQGRVGEQFF

j_call: TRBJ1-6
v_call: TRBV9
cdr3_aa: CASSVWAGESSSYNSPLHF

j_call: TRBJ2-1
v_call: TRBV6-1
cdr3_aa: CASTRGSGSNNEQFF

j_call: TRBJ1-4
v_call: TRBV7-2
cdr3_aa: CASSKDRAGEKLFF

j_call: TRBJ2-5
v_call: TRBV28
cdr3_aa: CASRSTVKLGETQYF

j_call: TRBJ1-1
v_call: TRBV5-4
cdr3_aa: CASSFYTGNTEAFF

j_call: TRBJ2-5
v_call: TRBV11-3
cdr3_aa: CASSPTGRSETQYF

j_call: TRBJ1-1
v_call: TRBV2
cdr3_aa: CASSPGGWSTEAFF

j_call: TRBJ2-5
v_call: TRBV4-1
cdr3_aa: CASSQELAGALQTQYF